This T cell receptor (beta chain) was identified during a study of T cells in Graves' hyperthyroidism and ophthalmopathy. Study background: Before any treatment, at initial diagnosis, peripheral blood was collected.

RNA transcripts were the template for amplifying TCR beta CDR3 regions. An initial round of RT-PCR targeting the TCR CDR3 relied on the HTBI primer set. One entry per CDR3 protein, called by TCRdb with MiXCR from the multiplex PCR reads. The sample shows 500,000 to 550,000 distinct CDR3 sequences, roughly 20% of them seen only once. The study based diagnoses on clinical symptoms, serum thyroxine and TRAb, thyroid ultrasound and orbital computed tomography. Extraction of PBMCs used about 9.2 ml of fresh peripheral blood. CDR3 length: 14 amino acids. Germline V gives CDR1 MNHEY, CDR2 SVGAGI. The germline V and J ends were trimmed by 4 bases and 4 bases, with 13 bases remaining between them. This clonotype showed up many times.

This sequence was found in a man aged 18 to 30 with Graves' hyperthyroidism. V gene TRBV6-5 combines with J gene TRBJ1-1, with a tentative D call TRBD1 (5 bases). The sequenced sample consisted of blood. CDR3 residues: CASSWTGDTTEAFF. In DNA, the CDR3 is TGTGCCAGCAGTTGGACGGGGGATACCACTGAAGCTTTCTTT.